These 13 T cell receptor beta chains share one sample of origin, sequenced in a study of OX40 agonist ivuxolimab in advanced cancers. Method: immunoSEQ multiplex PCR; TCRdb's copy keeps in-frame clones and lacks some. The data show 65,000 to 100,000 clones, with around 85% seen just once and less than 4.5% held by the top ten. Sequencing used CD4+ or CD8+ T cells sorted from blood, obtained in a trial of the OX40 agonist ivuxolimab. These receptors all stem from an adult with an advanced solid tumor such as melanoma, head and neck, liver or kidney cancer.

The CDR3 sequence is CASNPKGGTGELFF. CDR3 nucleotide sequence: TGTGCCAGCAACCCTAAGGGGGGCACCGGGGAGCTGTTTTTT. This chain uses TRBV30 with TRBJ2-2; either TRBD1 or TRBD2 may fit D (6 bases each). The germline V gene has CDR1 GTSNPN and CDR2 SVGIG (reference sequence). The CDR3 has 14 amino acids. Trimming stripped 8 bases from V and 4 bases from J, with 17 bases between. Using reference TRBV30 and TRBJ2-2 for the parts outside the CDR3, the full variable domain is SQTIHQWPATLVQPVGSPLSLECTVEGTSNPNLYWYRQAAGRGLQLLFYSVGIGQISSEVPQNLSASRPQDRQFILSSKKLLLSDSGFYLCASNPKGGTGELFFGEGSRLTVL.

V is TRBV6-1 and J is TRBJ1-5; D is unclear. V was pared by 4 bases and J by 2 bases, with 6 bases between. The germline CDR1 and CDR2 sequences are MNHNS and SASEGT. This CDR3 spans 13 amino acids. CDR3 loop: CASSVWGNQPQHF. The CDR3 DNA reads TGTGCCAGCAGTGTTTGGGGCAATCAGCCCCAGCATTTT.

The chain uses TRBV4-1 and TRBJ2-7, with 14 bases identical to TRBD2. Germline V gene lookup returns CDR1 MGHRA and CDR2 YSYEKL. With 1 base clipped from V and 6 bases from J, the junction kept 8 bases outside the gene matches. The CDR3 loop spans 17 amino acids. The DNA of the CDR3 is TGCGCCAGCAGCCAAGCCCCGACTAGCGGGAGGGAACGCGAGCAGTACTTC. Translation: CASSQAPTSGREREQYF.

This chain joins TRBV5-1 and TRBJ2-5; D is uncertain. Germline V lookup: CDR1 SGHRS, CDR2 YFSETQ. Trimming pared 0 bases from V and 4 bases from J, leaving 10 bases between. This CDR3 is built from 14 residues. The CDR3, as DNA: TGCGCCAGCAGCTTGGTAGGGCAATTAGAGACCCAGTACTTC. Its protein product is CASSLVGQLETQYF.

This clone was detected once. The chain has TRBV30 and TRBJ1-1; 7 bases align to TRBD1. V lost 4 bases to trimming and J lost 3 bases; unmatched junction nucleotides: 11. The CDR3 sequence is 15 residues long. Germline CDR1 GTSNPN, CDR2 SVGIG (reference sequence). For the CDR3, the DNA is TGTGCCTGGAACACGCCTAGACAGGGCTACACTGAAGCTTTCTTT. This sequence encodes CAWNTPRQGYTEAFF. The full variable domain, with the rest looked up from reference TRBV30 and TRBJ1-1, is SQTIHQWPATLVQPVGSPLSLECTVEGTSNPNLYWYRQAAGRGLQLLFYSVGIGQISSEVPQNLSASRPQDRQFILSSKKLLLSDSGFYLCAWNTPRQGYTEAFFGQGTRLTVV.

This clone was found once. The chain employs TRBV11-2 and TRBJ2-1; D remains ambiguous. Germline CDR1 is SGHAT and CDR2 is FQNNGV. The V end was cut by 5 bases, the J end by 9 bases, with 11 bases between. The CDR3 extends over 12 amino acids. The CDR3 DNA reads TGTGCCAGCAGCCTCCAGGACGGTGAGCAGTTCTTC. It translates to CASSLQDGEQFF.

The CDR3 here is CASRLLQGTYEQYF. The CDR3 bases are TGTGCCAGCAGGCTCTTACAGGGCACCTACGAGCAGTACTTC. The chain is built from TRBV2 and TRBJ2-5; perhaps TRBD1 as D (6 bases). The J call may be mistaken, given a closer DNA end match to TRBJ2-7. CDR3 length equals 14 residues. Germline V gene lookup returns CDR1 SNHLY and CDR2 FYNNEI.

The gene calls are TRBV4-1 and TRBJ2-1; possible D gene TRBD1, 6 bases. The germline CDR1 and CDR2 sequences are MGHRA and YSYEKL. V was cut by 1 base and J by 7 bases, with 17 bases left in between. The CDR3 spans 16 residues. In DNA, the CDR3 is TGCGCCAGCAGCCAAGGCTTGAGGGGGTGGAGGAATGAGCAGTTCTTC. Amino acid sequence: CASSQGLRGWRNEQFF.

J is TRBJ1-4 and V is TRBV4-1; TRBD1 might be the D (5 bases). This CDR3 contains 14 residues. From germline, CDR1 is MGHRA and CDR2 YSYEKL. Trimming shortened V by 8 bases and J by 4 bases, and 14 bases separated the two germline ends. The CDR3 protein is CASGRGEFNEKLFF. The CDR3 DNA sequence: TGCGCCAGCGGCCGGGGGGAATTTAATGAAAAACTGTTTTTT.

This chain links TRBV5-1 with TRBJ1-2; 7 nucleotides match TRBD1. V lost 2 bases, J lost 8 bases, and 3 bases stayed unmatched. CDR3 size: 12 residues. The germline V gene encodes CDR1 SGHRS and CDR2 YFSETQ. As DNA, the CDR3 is TGCGCCAGCAGCTTACAGGGGAGCGGCTACACCTTC. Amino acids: CASSLQGSGYTF.

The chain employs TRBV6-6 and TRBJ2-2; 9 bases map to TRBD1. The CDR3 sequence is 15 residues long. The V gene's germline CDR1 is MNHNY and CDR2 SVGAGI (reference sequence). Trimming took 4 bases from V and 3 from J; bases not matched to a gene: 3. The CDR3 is CASSSGQGHTGELFF. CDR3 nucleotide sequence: TGTGCCAGCAGTTCCGGACAGGGGCACACCGGGGAGCTGTTTTTT.

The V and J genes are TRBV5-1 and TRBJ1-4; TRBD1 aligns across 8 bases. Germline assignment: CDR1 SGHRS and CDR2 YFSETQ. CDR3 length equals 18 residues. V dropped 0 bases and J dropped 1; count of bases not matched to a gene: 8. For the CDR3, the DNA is TGCGCCAGCAGCTTGGCCAGAAAAACAGGGGGAACTAATGAAAAACTGTTTTTT. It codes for CASSLARKTGGTNEKLFF.

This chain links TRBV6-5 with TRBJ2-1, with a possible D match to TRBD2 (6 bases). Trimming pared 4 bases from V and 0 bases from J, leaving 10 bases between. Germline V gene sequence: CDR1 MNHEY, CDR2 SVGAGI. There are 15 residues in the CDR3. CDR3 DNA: TGTGCCAGCAGTTTGGGCGGGAACTCCTACAATGAGCAGTTCTTC. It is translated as CASSLGGNSYNEQFF.